Presented here are 4 T cell receptor beta chains from one specimen sequenced in a study of human T cells and chemical hapten exposure. Time point given: pre-sensitization, week 0. Treatment meaning: therapeutic diphenylcyclopropenone sensitization with weekly scalp DPC. TCRdb re-analysed the RACE reads in MiXCR, keeping a single row per CDR3 protein. In the table there are around 200,000 distinct CDR3 sequences, roughly 30% of which are singletons. Material: whole blood, obtained in connection with sensitization to the hapten diphenylcyclopropenone (DPC). These receptors all stem from a woman aged 25-40 years with alopecia areata. Some clones in this sample may be carry-over from other donors' samples.

V and J are TRBV28 and TRBJ2-7; no reliable D call. The V gene lost 4 bases and the J gene lost 0 bases, with 7 bases spanning the gap. The germline V gene encodes CDR1 MDHEN and CDR2 SYDVKM. This CDR3 region has 13 residues. CDR3 in amino acids: CASSSADSYEQYF. The CDR3 nucleotides are TGTGCCAGCAGTTCCGCAGACTCCTACGAGCAGTACTTC.

V gene TRBV7-2 combines with J gene TRBJ2-7, with a weak D call TRBD2 (6 bases). Germline CDR1 reads SGHTA; CDR2 reads FQGNSA. The V gene lost 0 bases and the J gene lost 6 bases, with 15 bases spanning the gap. The CDR3 spans 15 residues. The CDR3 coding sequence is TGTGCCAGCAGCTTAGCCCAGACTAGTCGGGGCGAGCAGTACTTC. This translates into CASSLAQTSRGEQYF.

Only a few counts were recorded for this clonotype. The chain combines TRBV3-1 with TRBJ2-7; D is ambiguous. The ends were cut back, 4 bases at V and 4 bases at J, with 8 bases in the middle. The CDR3 sequence is 12 residues long. The V gene's germline CDR1 is LGHDT and CDR2 YNNKEL (reference sequence). The CDR3 coding sequence is TGTGCCAGCAGCCGAGTAGAGTACGAGCAGTACTTC. Protein sequence: CASSRVEYEQYF.

This clonotype was seen a few times. V and J are TRBV9 and TRBJ2-1; D may match TRBD1 or TRBD2 (5 bases each). V lost 4 bases and J 0 bases, leaving 14 bases between the germline ends. The CDR3 runs to 16 residues. The germline V gene encodes CDR1 SGDLS and CDR2 YYNGEE. For the CDR3, the DNA is TGTGCCAGCAGCCCTTGGTGGGGGAGCTCCTACAATGAGCAGTTCTTC. Amino acid sequence: CASSPWWGSSYNEQFF.